This paragraph covers one T cell receptor beta chain sequence. The protocol was immunoSEQ multiplex PCR, while the TCRdb copy is restricted to in-frame clones and leaves out a portion. Of about 76,000 clones listed, about 85% are singletons. The entry originates in a study of OX40 agonist ivuxolimab in advanced cancers. The input for sequencing was CD4+ or CD8+ T cells sorted from blood, taken in a trial of the OX40 agonist ivuxolimab. The receptor's source is an adult with an advanced solid tumor such as melanoma, head and neck, liver or kidney cancer.

The DNA for the CDR3 is TGTGCCTGCCGGATTGGGACACTCTACGAGCAGTACTTC. Its translation is CACRIGTLYEQYF. The chain joins TRBV30 to TRBJ2-7, with D possibly matching TRBD1 (6 bases). Germline V gene lookup returns CDR1 GTSNPN and CDR2 SVGIG (reference sequence). CDR3 length equals 13 residues. The V and J ends lost 6 bases and 3 bases respectively, with 15 bases between them.